This TCR beta chain was sequenced in a study of blood T cell repertoires in COVID-19. In the study overall: COVID-19 samples, acute and convalescent, were from the United States, Italy and Spain. Sources were T cells, B-cell-depleted T cells, or PBMCs; the material itself was cDNA or gDNA.

Original data processing: Quantification of nucleated cells was approximated via reference gene primer amplification. Profiling relied on immunoSEQ multiplex PCR, and the TCRdb table lists in-frame clones only, not all of them. For V, J and clone size, that table is used; D and trimming come from the DNA. The sample contains 250,000 or so clones, about 91% of which appear only once. Trimming took off 2 bases at V and 6 bases at J, with 14 bases between the two ends. CDR1 is SGHNT and CDR2 is YENEEA in the germline V gene. The CDR3 contains 15 residues. Participants were aged about 18 to 89 years from roughly 26 US areas.

Sequenced sample: PBMCs or T cells enriched from blood (not recorded which). This TCR came from a woman aged 40 to 49 with acute COVID-19. The rearrangement uses TRBV11-3 and TRBJ2-1; D may be TRBD1 (7 bases). As DNA, the CDR3 is TGTGCCAGCAGCTTAAGCCAGGGGGGTGGCAATGAGCAGTTCTTC. Its translation is CASSLSQGGGNEQFF.